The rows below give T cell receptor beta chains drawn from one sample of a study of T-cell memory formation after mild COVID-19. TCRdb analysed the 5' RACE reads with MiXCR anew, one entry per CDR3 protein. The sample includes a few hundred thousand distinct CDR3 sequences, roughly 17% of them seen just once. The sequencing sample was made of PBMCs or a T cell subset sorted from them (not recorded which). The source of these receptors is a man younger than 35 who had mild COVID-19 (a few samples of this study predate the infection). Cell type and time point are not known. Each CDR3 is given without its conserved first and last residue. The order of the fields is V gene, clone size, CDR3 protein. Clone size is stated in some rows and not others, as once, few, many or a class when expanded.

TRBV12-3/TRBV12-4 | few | ASSLQRETQY
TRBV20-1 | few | SAAEPRRTSTRTQY
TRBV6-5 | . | ASSPGRAYGYT
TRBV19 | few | ASGATGGEKAF
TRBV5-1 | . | ASSLVVGRGPGELF
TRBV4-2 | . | ASSPGWDPVAGYT
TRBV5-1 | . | ASSSKSGGSGTEAF
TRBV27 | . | ASSFSGGSTDTQY
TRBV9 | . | ASSIRDRVLTGELF
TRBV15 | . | ATSRDRGASTDTQY
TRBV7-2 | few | ASSLVQGVNYGYT
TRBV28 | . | ASSLGSGRGGTDTQY
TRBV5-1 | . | ASSLVPPATSTDTQY
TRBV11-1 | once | ASSPRDWNTGELF
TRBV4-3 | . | ASSLQSSGQGNSQY
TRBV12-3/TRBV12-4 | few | ASSRAAGTEAF
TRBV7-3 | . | ASSLLRDTEAF
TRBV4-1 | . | ASSLGEDIQY
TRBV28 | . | ASSSLAGGADTQY
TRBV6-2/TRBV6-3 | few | ASSYGPLFEQF
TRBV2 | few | ASTYSSTNTGELF
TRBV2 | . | ASSGARVNGELF
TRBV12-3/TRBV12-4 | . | ASRINTGDQEY
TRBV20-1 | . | SARRTGFEQY
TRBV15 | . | ATSSPTGRLNTEAF
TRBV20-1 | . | SARGGGGTYEQY
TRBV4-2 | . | ASSQEIPSGGANEQF
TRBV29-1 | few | SVERDGDEQY
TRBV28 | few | AVKPPAYNYGYT
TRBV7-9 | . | ASSLSGGAVDIQY